The 21 T cell receptor beta chains reported below all come from one sample, sequenced in a study of CXCR3-negative and CXCR3-positive naive CD8 T cells. Their antigens remain unidentified. Study-level results: For CXCR3-positive naive cells, TRB CDR3s were more hydrophobic than those of CXCR3-negative naive cells.

The TRB libraries of cDNA were built by UMI-labeled 5' RACE. TCRdb re-called the 5' RACE reads and gives one entry per CDR3 protein, without DNA. The sample holds about 120,000 distinct CDR3 sequences. The sequencing input was naive CXCR3+ CD8+ T cells from blood. Subset specified: CD45RO-CCR7+CD27+CD95- naive CD8+ T cells expressing CXCR3 (TNR3+). Every receptor here comes from a human donor in good health. Some clones in this sample may be carry-over from other donors' samples.

V usage is TRBV12-3 or TRBV12-4 and J usage is TRBJ2-5. This CDR3 is built from 15 residues. The CDR3: CASSFYGTSQETQYF.

The chain links TRBV29-1 to TRBJ2-2; with no DNA, the TCRdb D assignment of TRBD1 cannot be verified. In germline, CDR1 is SQVTM, CDR2 ANQGSEA. The CDR3 consists of 15 residues. The CDR3 sequence is CSVEISQGAVGELFF.

This rearrangement joins TRBV7-9 to TRBJ2-5; there is no DNA to check the TCRdb D call of TRBD2. The CDR3 is 15 amino acids. CDR1 is SEHNR and CDR2 is FQNEAQ in the germline V gene (reference sequence). The CDR3: CASGGGLADQETQYF.

The rearrangement joins TRBV7-7 to TRBJ2-7; TCRdb designates TRBD1, a call that cannot be tested without DNA. The germline gives CDR1 SSHAT, CDR2 FNYEAQ (reference sequence). This CDR3 has 14 amino acids. The CDR3: CASSFGQGDYEQYF.

The chain joins TRBV12-3 or TRBV12-4 to TRBJ1-2; the TCRdb call, TRBD1, lacks DNA for checking. The CDR3 runs 15 residues. CDR3 residues: CASSLGRTGFGGYTF.

The V gene is TRBV29-1, the J gene TRBJ2-1. Germline V gene data show CDR1 as SQVTM and CDR2 as ANQGSEA. This CDR3 region has 15 residues. This CDR3 reads CSVEYEDTTYNEQFF.

This chain joins TRBV19 and TRBJ2-3; the D call from TCRdb, TRBD1, cannot be confirmed without DNA. The CDR3 runs to 13 residues. Germline V CDR1 and CDR2: LNHDA, SQIVND (reference sequence). CDR3 amino acids: CALSDPVTDTQYF.

J is TRBJ2-1 and V is TRBV7-9; TCRdb's D gene call, TRBD1, goes unchecked for lack of DNA. The CDR3 spans 16 residues. Germline CDR1 and CDR2: SEHNR and FQNEAQ (reference sequence). The chain's CDR3 is CASSPLPGQGFDEQFF.

The CDR3 is CASSSANNEQFF. The chain has TRBV12-3 or TRBV12-4 and TRBJ2-1. The CDR3 sequence is 12 residues long.

CDR3 region: CASSLVHRENEQFF. This chain connects TRBV5-1 to TRBJ2-1; TCRdb gives TRBD1 as the D gene, but with no DNA this cannot be confirmed. The CDR3 is 14 residues long. Germline values: CDR1 SGHRS, CDR2 YFSETQ.

J is TRBJ2-6 and V is TRBV4-1. The CDR3 has 18 residues. Germline V gene sequence: CDR1 MGHRA, CDR2 YSYEKL. CDR3 loop: CASSQYPPDNSGANVLTF.

This chain connects TRBV5-1 to TRBJ2-7. The germline V gene has CDR1 SGHRS and CDR2 YFSETQ. This CDR3 contains 12 residues. The CDR3 protein is CASSQGHYEQYF.

This chain joins TRBV27 and TRBJ1-5. Germline V lookup: CDR1 MNHEY, CDR2 SMNVEV (reference sequence). This CDR3 comprises 13 residues. The CDR3 region is CASSFNSNQPQHF.

The chain carries TRBV5-6 and TRBJ2-7; as DNA is missing, the TRBD1 call by TCRdb cannot be tested. Per germline, CDR1 SGHDT and CDR2 YYEEEE. The CDR3 is 12 amino acids. The CDR3 loop is CASRLTGGEQYF.

The V and J genes are TRBV7-9 and TRBJ2-1; absent DNA, TCRdb's TRBD2 call cannot be checked. Germline V CDR1 and CDR2: SEHNR, FQNEAQ (reference sequence). CDR3 size: 17 residues. CDR3 amino acids: CASSARDGPSSYNEQFF.

The chain links TRBV15 to TRBJ2-1; TCRdb's D gene call, TRBD1, goes unchecked for lack of DNA. The CDR3 has 14 residues. Germline lookup yields CDR1 LNHNV and CDR2 YYDKDF (reference sequence). CDR3 sequence reads: CATSREGGWGEQFF.

The chain links TRBV5-5 to TRBJ1-1. CDR3 size: 12 residues. Germline V lookup: CDR1 SGHKS, CDR2 YYEKEE (reference sequence). CDR3 amino acids: CASSLDGAEAFF.

CDR3 loop: CASRAHSLQENYGYTF. The genes are TRBV19 and TRBJ1-2; lacking DNA, the TRBD1 call made by TCRdb goes unchecked. Germline V gene lookup returns CDR1 LNHDA and CDR2 SQIVND (reference sequence). CDR3 length: 16 amino acids.

The chain employs TRBV7-9 and TRBJ2-1. CDR1 SEHNR and CDR2 FQNEAQ come from the germline V gene (reference sequence). There are 14 residues in the CDR3. The CDR3 loop reads CASSWAPLYNEQFF.

The chain links TRBV12-3 or TRBV12-4 to TRBJ1-5. The CDR3 has 12 amino acids. The CDR3 protein is CASSSLYQPQHF.

The gene calls are TRBV6-5 and TRBJ1-2; absent DNA, TCRdb's TRBD1 call cannot be checked. CDR1 and CDR2 (germline): MNHEY, SVGAGI. The CDR3 has 14 amino acids. The CDR3 sequence is CASSYSTGNYGYTF.